The rows below give T cell receptor beta chains drawn from one sample of a study of immune evolution from preneoplasia to lung adenocarcinoma. Method: immunoSEQ multiplex PCR; TCRdb's copy keeps in-frame clones and lacks some. Of 5,700 or so clones in the sample, over 75% were seen once. The sample taken for sequencing was FFPE minimally invasive lung adenocarcinoma tissue. These receptors were obtained from a person in their sixties or seventies with lung adenocarcinoma. Both conserved end residues are part of each CDR3. Fields, in order: CDR3 protein, CDR3 DNA, J gene, clone size, V gene, D gene. D genes are given only for firm matches. Rows give clone size only sometimes, using once, few, many, or a class for an expanded clone.

CDR3 protein: CASSWTVQETQYF
CDR3 DNA: TGTGCCAGTAGTTGGACAGTGCAAGAGACCCAGTACTTC
J gene: TRBJ2-5
clone size: few
V gene: TRBV19
D gene: .

CDR3 protein: CASSSPRSLEQFF
CDR3 DNA: TGTGCCAGCAGCTCCCCTAGGTCTCTAGAGCAGTTCTTC
J gene: TRBJ2-1
clone size: few
V gene: TRBV5-4
D gene: .

CDR3 protein: CATEGGTSGRHTQYF
CDR3 DNA: TGTGCCACCGAGGGGGGGACTAGCGGGAGACATACGCAGTATTTT
J gene: TRBJ2-3
clone size: .
V gene: TRBV6-6
D gene: TRBD2

CDR3 protein: CASSVVDRWGGEQYF
CDR3 DNA: TGTGCCAGCAGCGTAGTTGACCGGTGGGGCGGGGAGCAGTACTTC
J gene: TRBJ2-7
clone size: .
V gene: TRBV9
D gene: .

CDR3 protein: CASSVLTGGYGYTF
CDR3 DNA: TGTGCCAGCAGCGTATTGACAGGGGGATATGGCTACACCTTC
J gene: TRBJ1-2
clone size: .
V gene: TRBV9
D gene: TRBD1

CDR3 protein: CASSGIRGSSANYGYTF
CDR3 DNA: TGTGCCAGCAGTGGGATCAGGGGGTCCTCAGCTAACTATGGCTACACCTTC
J gene: TRBJ1-2
clone size: .
V gene: TRBV28
D gene: TRBD1

CDR3 protein: CASSYVGGTDTQYF
CDR3 DNA: TGTGCCAGCAGCTACGTGGGAGGCACAGATACGCAGTATTTT
J gene: TRBJ2-3
clone size: .
V gene: TRBV4-2
D gene: .

CDR3 protein: CASSLVGSSAQYF
CDR3 DNA: TGTGCCAGCAGCCTGGTGGGAAGCTCGGCGCAGTACTTC
J gene: TRBJ2-7
clone size: .
V gene: TRBV14
D gene: .

CDR3 protein: CASSSTLQGRAFF
CDR3 DNA: TGTGCCAGCAGTTCAACCCTACAGGGGAGAGCTTTCTTT
J gene: TRBJ1-1
clone size: .
V gene: TRBV6-5
D gene: TRBD1

CDR3 protein: CAISQRQGDAEAFF
CDR3 DNA: TGTGCCATCAGCCAACGACAGGGGGACGCTGAAGCTTTCTTT
J gene: TRBJ1-1
clone size: .
V gene: TRBV10-3
D gene: TRBD1

CDR3 protein: CASSLVGSNYGYTF
CDR3 DNA: TGTGCCAGCAGTTTAGTCGGCAGTAACTATGGCTACACCTTC
J gene: TRBJ1-2
clone size: .
V gene: TRBV28
D gene: .

CDR3 protein: CASSSGTPAEDTQYF
CDR3 DNA: TGTGCCAGCAGCTCAGGGACTCCGGCGGAAGATACGCAGTATTTT
J gene: TRBJ2-3
clone size: .
V gene: TRBV6-5
D gene: .

CDR3 protein: CASRRGLSTDTQYF
CDR3 DNA: TGTGCCAGCAGGAGGGGACTGAGCACAGATACGCAGTATTTT
J gene: TRBJ2-3
clone size: .
V gene: TRBV2
D gene: .

CDR3 protein: CASSLPGSDEKLFF
CDR3 DNA: TGTGCCAGCAGCTTGCCAGGGAGCGATGAAAAACTGTTTTTT
J gene: TRBJ1-4
clone size: .
V gene: TRBV5-6
D gene: .

CDR3 protein: CASSARVVGNTEAFF
CDR3 DNA: TGTGCCAGCAGCGCCAGGGTGGTGGGGAACACTGAAGCTTTCTTT
J gene: TRBJ1-1
clone size: .
V gene: TRBV4-2
D gene: .

CDR3 protein: CASSLGTAAGELFF
CDR3 DNA: TGTGCCAGCAGCCTTGGAACTGCGGCCGGGGAGCTGTTTTTT
J gene: TRBJ2-2
clone size: .
V gene: TRBV14
D gene: .

CDR3 protein: CASSNPGQGDTGELFF
CDR3 DNA: TGTGCCAGCTCAAACCCGGGACAGGGGGACACCGGGGAGCTGTTTTTT
J gene: TRBJ2-2
clone size: few
V gene: TRBV18
D gene: TRBD1

CDR3 protein: CSVVWIDTQYF
CDR3 DNA: TGCAGCGTTGTTTGGATTGATACGCAGTATTTT
J gene: TRBJ2-3
clone size: .
V gene: TRBV29-1
D gene: .

CDR3 protein: CASSPESSTDTQYF
CDR3 DNA: TGTGCCAGCAGCCCGGAATCTAGCACAGATACGCAGTATTTT
J gene: TRBJ2-3
clone size: .
V gene: TRBV6-4
D gene: .

CDR3 protein: CASSFYDRGGELFF
CDR3 DNA: TGTGCCAGCAGCTTCTACGACAGAGGCGGGGAGCTGTTTTTT
J gene: TRBJ2-2
clone size: .
V gene: TRBV9
D gene: .

CDR3 protein: CASSPRVGEGQPQHF
CDR3 DNA: TGTGCCAGCAGCCCAAGGGTGGGGGAAGGTCAGCCCCAGCATTTT
J gene: TRBJ1-5
clone size: .
V gene: TRBV4-2
D gene: .

CDR3 protein: CASSVFSGSTDTQYF
CDR3 DNA: TGTGCCAGCAGCGTATTTAGCGGAAGCACAGATACGCAGTATTTT
J gene: TRBJ2-3
clone size: .
V gene: TRBV9
D gene: .

CDR3 protein: CASSKGKQRLARGEQYF
CDR3 DNA: TGTGCCAGCAGCAAAGGGAAACAGCGCCTCGCGAGGGGGGAGCAGTACTTC
J gene: TRBJ2-7
clone size: few
V gene: TRBV21-1
D gene: .

CDR3 protein: CASSQEEGYEQYF
CDR3 DNA: TGTGCCAGCAGCCAAGAAGAGGGGTACGAGCAGTACTTC
J gene: TRBJ2-7
clone size: .
V gene: TRBV4-2
D gene: .

CDR3 protein: CASSLSSGRINEQYF
CDR3 DNA: TGTGCCAGCAGCTTGTCTAGCGGGAGGATCAACGAGCAGTACTTC
J gene: TRBJ2-7
clone size: once
V gene: TRBV11-2
D gene: TRBD2

CDR3 protein: CASSSLFHGTGSEQYF
CDR3 DNA: TGTGCCAGCAGTTCACTCTTCCACGGGACAGGATCCGAGCAGTACTTC
J gene: TRBJ2-7
clone size: .
V gene: TRBV27
D gene: TRBD1

CDR3 protein: CASSLDSHEQYF
CDR3 DNA: TGTGCCAGCAGCTTAGATTCCCACGAGCAGTACTTC
J gene: TRBJ2-7
clone size: .
V gene: TRBV11-2
D gene: .

CDR3 protein: CASSFTVNTEAFF
CDR3 DNA: TGTGCCAGCAGTTTCACAGTGAACACTGAAGCTTTCTTT
J gene: TRBJ1-1
clone size: .
V gene: TRBV27
D gene: .

CDR3 protein: CASSQEGLADINNEQFF
CDR3 DNA: TGTGCCAGCAGCCAAGAAGGGCTAGCGGATATCAACAATGAGCAGTTCTTC
J gene: TRBJ2-1
clone size: .
V gene: TRBV14
D gene: TRBD2

CDR3 protein: CASSVTGMNTEAFF
CDR3 DNA: TGTGCCAGCAGTGTTACGGGGATGAACACTGAAGCTTTCTTT
J gene: TRBJ1-1
clone size: few
V gene: TRBV6-4
D gene: .

CDR3 protein: CATQGRFTEAFF
CDR3 DNA: TGTGCGACTCAGGGGAGGTTCACTGAAGCTTTCTTT
J gene: TRBJ1-1
clone size: .
V gene: TRBV6-5
D gene: .

CDR3 protein: CASSQDKGGWTEAFF
CDR3 DNA: TGCGCCAGCAGCCAAGACAAAGGGGGCTGGACTGAAGCTTTCTTT
J gene: TRBJ1-1
clone size: .
V gene: TRBV4-3
D gene: TRBD1

CDR3 protein: CSVVSGLSSYEQYF
CDR3 DNA: TGCAGCGTTGTTTCCGGTCTTAGCTCCTACGAGCAGTACTTC
J gene: TRBJ2-7
clone size: .
V gene: TRBV29-1
D gene: .

CDR3 protein: CASSLVAGGEQFF
CDR3 DNA: TGTGCCAGCAGCTTGGTAGCGGGTGGTGAGCAGTTCTTC
J gene: TRBJ2-1
clone size: .
V gene: TRBV5-6
D gene: TRBD2

CDR3 protein: CASSQGYRGGETQYF
CDR3 DNA: TGCGCCAGCAGCCAAGGATATAGGGGGGGAGAGACCCAGTACTTC
J gene: TRBJ2-5
clone size: few
V gene: TRBV4-3
D gene: .

CDR3 protein: CASSVMTSRANVLTF
CDR3 DNA: TGTGCCAGCAGCGTCATGACAAGTCGGGCCAACGTCCTGACTTTC
J gene: TRBJ2-6
clone size: .
V gene: TRBV7-6
D gene: .

CDR3 protein: CATSFDIRSGNTIYF
CDR3 DNA: TGTGCCACCAGCTTTGACATCCGCTCTGGAAACACCATATATTTT
J gene: TRBJ1-3
clone size: .
V gene: TRBV15
D gene: .

CDR3 protein: CASSRDRSSYEQYF
CDR3 DNA: TGTGCCAGCAGTCGGGACAGAAGCTCCTACGAGCAGTACTTC
J gene: TRBJ2-7
clone size: .
V gene: TRBV7-2
D gene: TRBD1

CDR3 protein: CASSQDRSSYGYTF
CDR3 DNA: TGCGCCAGCAGCCAAGATAGGTCATCTTATGGCTACACCTTC
J gene: TRBJ1-2
clone size: .
V gene: TRBV4-3
D gene: .

CDR3 protein: CASSDGGGGEQYF
CDR3 DNA: TGTGCCAGCTCGGACGGCGGCGGCGGCGAGCAGTACTTC
J gene: TRBJ2-7
clone size: .
V gene: TRBV2
D gene: .

CDR3 protein: CASSLAREGYNEQFF
CDR3 DNA: TGTGCCAGCAGCTTAGCACGGGAGGGTTACAATGAGCAGTTCTTC
J gene: TRBJ2-1
clone size: .
V gene: TRBV11-1
D gene: TRBD2

CDR3 protein: CASSSSTSGGELFF
CDR3 DNA: TGCGCCAGCAGCTCATCAACTAGCGGGGGGGAGCTGTTTTTT
J gene: TRBJ2-2
clone size: once
V gene: TRBV5-1
D gene: TRBD2

CDR3 protein: CASSRGGLALMGNEQFF
CDR3 DNA: TGCGCCAGCAGCCGAGGGGGCCTAGCGCTGATGGGCAATGAGCAGTTCTTC
J gene: TRBJ2-1
clone size: few
V gene: TRBV4-1
D gene: .

CDR3 protein: CASSLLAAGPNTEAFF
CDR3 DNA: TGTGCCAGCAGCCTCCTCGCGGCAGGGCCGAACACTGAAGCTTTCTTT
J gene: TRBJ1-1
clone size: few
V gene: TRBV7-2
D gene: .

CDR3 protein: CASSDTPGGPGELFF
CDR3 DNA: TGCGCCAGCAGTGATACCCCGGGCGGCCCCGGGGAGCTGTTTTTT
J gene: TRBJ2-2
clone size: .
V gene: TRBV10-1
D gene: .

CDR3 protein: CASSRGLSYEQYF
CDR3 DNA: TGTGCCAGCTCACGAGGACTATCCTACGAGCAGTACTTC
J gene: TRBJ2-7
clone size: .
V gene: TRBV18
D gene: .

CDR3 protein: CASSESGGRGEQYF
CDR3 DNA: TGTGCCAGCAGTGAATCAGGGGGCCGCGGCGAGCAGTACTTC
J gene: TRBJ2-7
clone size: .
V gene: TRBV7-8
D gene: TRBD1

CDR3 protein: CASSLVVRGNGYTF
CDR3 DNA: TGTGCCAGCAGCTTGGTGGTCAGGGGAAATGGCTACACCTTC
J gene: TRBJ1-2
clone size: .
V gene: TRBV5-5
D gene: .

CDR3 protein: CAWSFVSGNTIYF
CDR3 DNA: TGTGCCTGGAGTTTCGTCTCTGGAAACACCATATATTTT
J gene: TRBJ1-3
clone size: .
V gene: TRBV30
D gene: .

CDR3 protein: CASSPRRLAGAVEQYF
CDR3 DNA: TGTGCCAGCAGCCCTCGACGACTAGCGGGAGCTGTCGAGCAGTACTTC
J gene: TRBJ2-7
clone size: .
V gene: TRBV7-8
D gene: TRBD2

CDR3 protein: CASRAQRTGEDNEQFF
CDR3 DNA: TGTGCCAGCAGGGCCCAAAGAACAGGGGAAGACAATGAGCAGTTCTTC
J gene: TRBJ2-1
clone size: .
V gene: TRBV2
D gene: TRBD1

CDR3 protein: CASSAQTSGSTGSYEQYF
CDR3 DNA: TGTGCCAGCAGTGCCCAGACTAGCGGGAGTACGGGCTCCTACGAGCAGTACTTC
J gene: TRBJ2-7
clone size: .
V gene: TRBV6-1
D gene: TRBD2

CDR3 protein: CSVSGGTSAYEQYF
CDR3 DNA: TGCAGCGTTTCTGGCGGGACTAGCGCCTACGAGCAGTACTTC
J gene: TRBJ2-7
clone size: .
V gene: TRBV29-1
D gene: TRBD2

CDR3 protein: CAWSWAGGGAGELFF
CDR3 DNA: TGTGCCTGGAGTTGGGCGGGAGGCGGGGCCGGGGAGCTGTTTTTT
J gene: TRBJ2-2
clone size: .
V gene: TRBV30
D gene: TRBD2

CDR3 protein: CASSRDSPWNEQYF
CDR3 DNA: TGTGCCAGCTCACGGGACTCCCCCTGGAACGAGCAGTACTTC
J gene: TRBJ2-7
clone size: .
V gene: TRBV18
D gene: .

CDR3 protein: CASSQEKYRTEAFF
CDR3 DNA: TGTGCCAGCAGCCAAGAAAAATATCGCACTGAAGCTTTCTTT
J gene: TRBJ1-1
clone size: .
V gene: TRBV5-4
D gene: .